The 3 T cell receptor beta chains in this list originate from one sample, sequenced in a study of STAT5B mutations in CD4+ large granular lymphocyte leukemia. Sequencing used immunoSEQ multiplex PCR; TCRdb keeps in-frame clones, though not all of them. The sample lists 25,000 to 35,000 clones, roughly four fifths occurring once. The sample comprised CD4+ T cells from blood buffy coats. Receptors were obtained from a human donor in good health.

This rearrangement joins TRBV4-3 to TRBJ2-5, with no clear D. The CDR3 is 13 residues long. Germline assignment: CDR1 LGHNA and CDR2 YSLEER. The V and J ends lost 5 bases and 5 bases respectively, with 12 bases between them. In nucleotides, the CDR3 is TGCGCCAGCAGCGGTAATATCGGGGAGACCCAGTACTTC. Translated: CASSGNIGETQYF.

This chain joins TRBV7-2 and TRBJ2-3; 9 bases agree with TRBD2. Trimming removed 2 bases from V and 2 bases from J; junction bases left unmatched: 8. The CDR3 sequence is 17 residues long. Germline CDR1 and CDR2: SGHTA and FQGNSA. The CDR3 DNA reads as TGTGCCAGCAGCTTAAATGGGGCGGGAGGGCCCACAGATACGCAGTATTTT. Protein product: CASSLNGAGGPTDTQYF.

The table lists this clone with a few counts. The gene calls are TRBV7-2 and TRBJ1-2; tentatively, D is TRBD1 (6 bases). Trimming pared 1 base from V and 5 bases from J, leaving 14 bases between. Germline CDR1 SGHTA, CDR2 FQGNSA. CDR3 length: 15 residues. The CDR3 spells CASSLGPGEGYGYTF. The CDR3 nucleotides are TGTGCCAGCAGCTTAGGTCCAGGGGAAGGGTATGGCTACACCTTC.